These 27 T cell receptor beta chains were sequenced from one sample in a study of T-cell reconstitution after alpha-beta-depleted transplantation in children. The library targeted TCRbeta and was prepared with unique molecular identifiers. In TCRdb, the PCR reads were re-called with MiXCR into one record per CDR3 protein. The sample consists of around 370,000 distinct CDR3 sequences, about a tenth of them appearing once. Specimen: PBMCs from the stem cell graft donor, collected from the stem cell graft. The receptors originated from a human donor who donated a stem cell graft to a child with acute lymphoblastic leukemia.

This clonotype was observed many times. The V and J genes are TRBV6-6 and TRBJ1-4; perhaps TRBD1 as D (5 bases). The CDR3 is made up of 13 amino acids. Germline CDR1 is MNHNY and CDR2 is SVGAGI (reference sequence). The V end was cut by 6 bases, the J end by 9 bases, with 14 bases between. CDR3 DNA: TGTGCCAGCAGCCCGATCCGGGACCAAAAACTGTTTTTT. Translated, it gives CASSPIRDQKLFF.

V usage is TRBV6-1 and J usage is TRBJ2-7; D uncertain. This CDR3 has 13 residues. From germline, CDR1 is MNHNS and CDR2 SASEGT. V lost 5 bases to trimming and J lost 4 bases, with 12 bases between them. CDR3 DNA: TGTGCCAGCAGTCCGATCGGGCGGTACGAGCAGTACTTC. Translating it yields CASSPIGRYEQYF.

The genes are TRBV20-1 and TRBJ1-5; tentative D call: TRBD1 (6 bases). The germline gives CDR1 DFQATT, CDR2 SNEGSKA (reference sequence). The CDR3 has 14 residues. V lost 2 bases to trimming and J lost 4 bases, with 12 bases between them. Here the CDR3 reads CSARKGGRNQPQHF. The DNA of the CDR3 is TGCAGTGCTAGAAAGGGGGGTAGAAATCAGCCCCAGCATTTT.

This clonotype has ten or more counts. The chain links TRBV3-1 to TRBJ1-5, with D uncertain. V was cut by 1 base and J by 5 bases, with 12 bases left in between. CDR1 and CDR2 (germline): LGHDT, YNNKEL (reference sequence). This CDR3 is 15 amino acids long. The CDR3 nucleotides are TGTGCCAGCAGCCAAGGTATCACAGAGGATCAGCCCCAGCATTTT. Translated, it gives CASSQGITEDQPQHF.

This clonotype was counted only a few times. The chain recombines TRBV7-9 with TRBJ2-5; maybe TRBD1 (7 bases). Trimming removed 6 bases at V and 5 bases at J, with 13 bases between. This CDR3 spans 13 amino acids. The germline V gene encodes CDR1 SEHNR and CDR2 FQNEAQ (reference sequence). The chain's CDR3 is CASSRDSGETQYF. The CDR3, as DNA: TGTGCCAGCAGTAGGGACAGCGGGGAGACCCAGTACTTC. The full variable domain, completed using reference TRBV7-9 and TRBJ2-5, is DTGVSQNPRHKITKRGQNVTFRCDPISEHNRLYWYRQTLGQGPEFLTYFQNEAQLEKSRLLSDRFSAERPKGSFSTLEIQRTEQGDSAMYLCASSRDSGETQYFGPGTRLLVL.

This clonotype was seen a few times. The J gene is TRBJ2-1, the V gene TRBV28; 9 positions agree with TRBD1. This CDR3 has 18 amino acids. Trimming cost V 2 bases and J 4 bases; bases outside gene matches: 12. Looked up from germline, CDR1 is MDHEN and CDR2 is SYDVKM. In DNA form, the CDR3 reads TGTGCCAGCAGTTTAATAGGGTCCGGGACAGGGACATACAATGAGCAGTTCTTC. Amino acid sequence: CASSLIGSGTGTYNEQFF.

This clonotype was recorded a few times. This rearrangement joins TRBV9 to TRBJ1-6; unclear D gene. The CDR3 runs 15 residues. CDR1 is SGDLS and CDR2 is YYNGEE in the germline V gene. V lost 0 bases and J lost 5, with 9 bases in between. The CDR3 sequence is CASSVAAQDNSPLHF. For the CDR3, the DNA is TGTGCCAGCAGCGTAGCTGCCCAGGATAATTCACCCCTCCACTTT. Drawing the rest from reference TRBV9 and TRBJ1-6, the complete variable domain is DSGVTQTPKHLITATGQRVTLRCSPRSGDLSVYWYQQSLDQGLQFLIQYYNGEERAKGNILERFSAQQFPDLHSELNLSSLELGDSALYFCASSVAAQDNSPLHFGNGTRLTVT.

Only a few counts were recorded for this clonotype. The CDR3 DNA sequence: TGTGCCAGCAGCCAAGATCCTCTAGCGGGGGGGGTGAAGTACAATGAGCAGTTCTTC. Amino acids: CASSQDPLAGGVKYNEQFF. The J gene is TRBJ2-1, the V gene TRBV4-2, with 12 positions matching TRBD2. Trimming cost V 0 bases and J 4 bases; bases outside gene matches: 10. CDR1 and CDR2 from the germline V gene are LGHNA and YNFKEQ. The CDR3 sequence is 19 residues long.

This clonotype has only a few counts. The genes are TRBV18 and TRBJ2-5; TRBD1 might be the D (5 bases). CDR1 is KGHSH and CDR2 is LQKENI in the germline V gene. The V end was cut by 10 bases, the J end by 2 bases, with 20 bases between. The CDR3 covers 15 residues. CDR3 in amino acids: CATTRDQGIQETQYF. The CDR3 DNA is TGTGCCACCACAAGGGATCAGGGTATACAAGAGACCCAGTACTTC.

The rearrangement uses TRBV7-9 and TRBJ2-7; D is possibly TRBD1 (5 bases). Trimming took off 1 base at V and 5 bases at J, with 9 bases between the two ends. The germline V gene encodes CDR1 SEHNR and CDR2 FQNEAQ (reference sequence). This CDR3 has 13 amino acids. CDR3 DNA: TGTGCCAGCAGCTTAGGTGAAGGGGACGAGCAGTACTTC. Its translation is CASSLGEGDEQYF.

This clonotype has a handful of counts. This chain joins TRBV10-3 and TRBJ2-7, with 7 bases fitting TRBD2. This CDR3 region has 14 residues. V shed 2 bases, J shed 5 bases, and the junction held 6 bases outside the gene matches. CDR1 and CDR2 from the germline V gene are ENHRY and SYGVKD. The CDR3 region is CAISEGGSADEQYF. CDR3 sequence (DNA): TGTGCCATCAGTGAGGGCGGGAGTGCAGACGAGCAGTACTTC.

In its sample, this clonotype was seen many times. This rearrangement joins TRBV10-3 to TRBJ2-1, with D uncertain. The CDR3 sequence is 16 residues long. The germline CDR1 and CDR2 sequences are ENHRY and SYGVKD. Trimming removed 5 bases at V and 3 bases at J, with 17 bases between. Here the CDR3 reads CAISRLPSTDYNEQFF. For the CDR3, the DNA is TGTGCCATCAGTCGACTCCCCTCCACAGACTACAATGAGCAGTTCTTC.

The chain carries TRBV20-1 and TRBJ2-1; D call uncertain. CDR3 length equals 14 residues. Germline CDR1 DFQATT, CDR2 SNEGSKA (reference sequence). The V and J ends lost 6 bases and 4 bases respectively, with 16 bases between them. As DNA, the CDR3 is TGCAGTGCGAAAGGGCAGCCCGAGTACAATGAGCAGTTCTTC. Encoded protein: CSAKGQPEYNEQFF.

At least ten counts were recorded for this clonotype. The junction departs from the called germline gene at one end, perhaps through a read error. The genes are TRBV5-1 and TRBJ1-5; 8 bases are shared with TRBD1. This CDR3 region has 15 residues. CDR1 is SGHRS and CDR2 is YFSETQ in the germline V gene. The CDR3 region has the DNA TGTGCCAGCAGTCTCACAGGGGGGAGCAATCAGCCCCAGCATTTT. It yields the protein CASSLTGGSNQPQHF.

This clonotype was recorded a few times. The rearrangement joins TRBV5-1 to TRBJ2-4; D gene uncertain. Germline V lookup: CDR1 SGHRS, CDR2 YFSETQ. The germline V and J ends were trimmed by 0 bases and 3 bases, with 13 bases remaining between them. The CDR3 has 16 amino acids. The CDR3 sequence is CASSLVGNSIKNIQYF. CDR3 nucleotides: TGCGCCAGCAGCTTGGTGGGGAACAGCATCAAAAACATTCAGTACTTC.

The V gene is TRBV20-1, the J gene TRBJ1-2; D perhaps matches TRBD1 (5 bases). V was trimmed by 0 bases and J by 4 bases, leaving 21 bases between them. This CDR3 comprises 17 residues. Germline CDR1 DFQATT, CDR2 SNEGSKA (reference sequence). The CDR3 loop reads CSARDVGRVGEVYGYTF. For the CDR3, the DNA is TGCAGTGCTAGAGATGTAGGCAGGGTTGGGGAAGTCTATGGCTACACCTTC.

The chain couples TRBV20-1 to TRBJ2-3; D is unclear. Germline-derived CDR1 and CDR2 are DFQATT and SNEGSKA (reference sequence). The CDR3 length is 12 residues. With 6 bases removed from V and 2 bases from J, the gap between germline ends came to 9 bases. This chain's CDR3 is CSAPRITDTQYF. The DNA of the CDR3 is TGCAGTGCCCCCAGAATCACAGATACGCAGTATTTT.

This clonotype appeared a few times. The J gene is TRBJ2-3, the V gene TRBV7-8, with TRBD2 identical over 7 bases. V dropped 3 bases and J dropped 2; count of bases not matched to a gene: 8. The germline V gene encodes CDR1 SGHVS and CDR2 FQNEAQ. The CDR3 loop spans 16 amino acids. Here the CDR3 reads CASSFFTSAYTDTQYF. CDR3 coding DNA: TGTGCCAGCAGCTTCTTTACTAGCGCCTACACAGATACGCAGTATTTT.

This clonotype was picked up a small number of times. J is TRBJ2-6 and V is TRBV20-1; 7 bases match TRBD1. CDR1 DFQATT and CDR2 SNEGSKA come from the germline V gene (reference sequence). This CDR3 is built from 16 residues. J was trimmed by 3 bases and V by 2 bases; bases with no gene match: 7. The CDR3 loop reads CSARRQGSHGANVLTF. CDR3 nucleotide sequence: TGCAGTGCTAGACGACAGGGCTCTCATGGGGCCAACGTCCTGACTTTC.

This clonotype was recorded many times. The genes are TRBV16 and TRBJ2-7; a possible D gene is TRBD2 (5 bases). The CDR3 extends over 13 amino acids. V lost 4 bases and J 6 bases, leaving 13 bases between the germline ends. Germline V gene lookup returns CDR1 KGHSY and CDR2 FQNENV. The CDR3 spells CASSLAGMGEQYF. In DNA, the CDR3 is TGTGCCAGCAGCCTCGCCGGGATGGGCGAGCAGTACTTC. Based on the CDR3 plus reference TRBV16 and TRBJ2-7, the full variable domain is GEEVAQTPKHLVRGEGQKAKLYCAPIKGHSYVFWYQQVLKNEFKFLISFQNENVFDETGMPKERFSAKCLPNSPCSLEIQATKLEDSAVYFCASSLAGMGEQYFGPGTRLTVT.

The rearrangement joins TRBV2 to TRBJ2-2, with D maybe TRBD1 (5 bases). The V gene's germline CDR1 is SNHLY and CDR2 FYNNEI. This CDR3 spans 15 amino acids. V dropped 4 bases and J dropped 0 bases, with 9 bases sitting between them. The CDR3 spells CASSGGYPNTGELFF. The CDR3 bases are TGTGCCAGCAGTGGGGGCTACCCGAACACCGGGGAGCTGTTTTTT.

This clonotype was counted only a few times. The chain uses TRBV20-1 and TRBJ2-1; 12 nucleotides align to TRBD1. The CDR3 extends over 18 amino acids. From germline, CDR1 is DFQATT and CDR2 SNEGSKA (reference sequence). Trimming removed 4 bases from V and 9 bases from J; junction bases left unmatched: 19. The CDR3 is CSAKTPSGTGGARGEQFF. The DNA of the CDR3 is TGCAGTGCTAAAACTCCAAGCGGGACAGGGGGCGCGAGGGGTGAGCAGTTCTTC.

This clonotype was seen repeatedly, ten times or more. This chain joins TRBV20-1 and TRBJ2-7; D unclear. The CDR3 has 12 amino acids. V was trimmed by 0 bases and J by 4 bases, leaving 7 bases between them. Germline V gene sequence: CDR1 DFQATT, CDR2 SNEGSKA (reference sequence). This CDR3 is CSARDSRYEQYF. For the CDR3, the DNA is TGCAGTGCTAGAGATAGCCGGTACGAGCAGTACTTC.

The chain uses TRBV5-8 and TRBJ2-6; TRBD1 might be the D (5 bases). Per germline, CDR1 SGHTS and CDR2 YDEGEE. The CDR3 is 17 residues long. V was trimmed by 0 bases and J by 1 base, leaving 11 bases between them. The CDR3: CASSLEARASGANVLTF. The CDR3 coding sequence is TGTGCCAGCAGCTTGGAGGCCAGGGCATCTGGGGCCAACGTCCTGACTTTC.

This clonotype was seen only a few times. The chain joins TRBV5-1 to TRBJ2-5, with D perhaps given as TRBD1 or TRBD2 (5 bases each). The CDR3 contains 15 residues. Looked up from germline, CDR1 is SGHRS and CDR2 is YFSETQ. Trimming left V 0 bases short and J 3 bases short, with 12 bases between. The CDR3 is CASSLAPGPKETQYF. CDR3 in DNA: TGCGCCAGCAGCTTGGCCCCGGGACCGAAAGAGACCCAGTACTTC. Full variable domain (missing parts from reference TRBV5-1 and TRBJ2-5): KAGVTQTPRYLIKTRGQQVTLSCSPISGHRSVSWYQQTPGQGLQFLFEYFSETQRNKGNFPGRFSGRQFSNSRSEMNVSTLELGDSALYLCASSLAPGPKETQYFGPGTRLLVL.

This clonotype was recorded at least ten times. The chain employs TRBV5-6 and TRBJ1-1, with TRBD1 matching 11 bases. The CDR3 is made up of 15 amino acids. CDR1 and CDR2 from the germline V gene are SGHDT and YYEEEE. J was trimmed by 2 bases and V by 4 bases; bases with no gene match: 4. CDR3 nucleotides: TGTGCCAGCAGCCCGGGACAGGGGGGCAACACTGAAGCTTTCTTT. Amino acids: CASSPGQGGNTEAFF.

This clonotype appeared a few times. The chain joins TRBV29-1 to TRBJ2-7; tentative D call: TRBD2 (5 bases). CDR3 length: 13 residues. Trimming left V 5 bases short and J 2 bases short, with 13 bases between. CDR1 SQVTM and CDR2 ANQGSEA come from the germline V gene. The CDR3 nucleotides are TGCAGCGTTTTAGGAGGTTCGCCCTACGAGCAGTACTTC. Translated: CSVLGGSPYEQYF.